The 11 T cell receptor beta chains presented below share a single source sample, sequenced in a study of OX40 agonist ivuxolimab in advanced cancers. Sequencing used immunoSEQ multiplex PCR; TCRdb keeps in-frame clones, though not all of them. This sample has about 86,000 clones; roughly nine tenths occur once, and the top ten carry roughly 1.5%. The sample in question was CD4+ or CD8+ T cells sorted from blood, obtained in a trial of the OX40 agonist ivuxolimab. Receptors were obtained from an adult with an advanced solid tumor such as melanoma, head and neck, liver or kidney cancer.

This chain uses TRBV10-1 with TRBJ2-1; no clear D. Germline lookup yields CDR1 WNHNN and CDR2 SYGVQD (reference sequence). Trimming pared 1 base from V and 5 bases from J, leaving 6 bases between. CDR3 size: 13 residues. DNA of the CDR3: TGCGCCAGCAGTGAGTACTCTAACAATGAGCAGTTCTTC. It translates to CASSEYSNNEQFF.

CDR3: CASSPGQGSYNEQFF. The CDR3 DNA reads as TGCGCCAGCAGCCCGGGACAGGGTTCCTACAATGAGCAGTTCTTC. The chain links TRBV5-1 to TRBJ2-1, with 9 positions matching TRBD1. Germline lookup yields CDR1 SGHRS and CDR2 YFSETQ. The CDR3 has 15 amino acids. The ends lost 4 bases at V and 1 base at J; junction bases unmatched: 3. Full variable domain (rest looked up from reference TRBV5-1 and TRBJ2-1): KAGVTQTPRYLIKTRGQQVTLSCSPISGHRSVSWYQQTPGQGLQFLFEYFSETQRNKGNFPGRFSGRQFSNSRSEMNVSTLELGDSALYLCASSPGQGSYNEQFFGPGTRLTVL.

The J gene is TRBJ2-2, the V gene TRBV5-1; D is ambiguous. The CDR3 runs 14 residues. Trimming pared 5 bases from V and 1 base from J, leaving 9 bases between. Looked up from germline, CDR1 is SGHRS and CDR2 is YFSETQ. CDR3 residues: CASSRTQNTGELFF. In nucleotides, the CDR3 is TGCGCCAGCAGTCGCACTCAGAACACCGGGGAGCTGTTTTTT.

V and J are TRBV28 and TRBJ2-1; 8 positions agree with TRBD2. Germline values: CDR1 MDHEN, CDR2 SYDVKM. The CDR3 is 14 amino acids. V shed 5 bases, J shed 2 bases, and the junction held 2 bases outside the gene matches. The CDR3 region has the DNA TGTGCCAGCAGTACCGGGGGGGCCTACAATGAGCAGTTCTTC. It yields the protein CASSTGGAYNEQFF.

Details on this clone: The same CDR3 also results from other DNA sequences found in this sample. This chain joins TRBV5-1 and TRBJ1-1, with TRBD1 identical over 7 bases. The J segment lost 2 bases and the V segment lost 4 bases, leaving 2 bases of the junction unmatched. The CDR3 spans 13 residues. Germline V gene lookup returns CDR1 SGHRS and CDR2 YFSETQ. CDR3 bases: TGCGCCAGCAGCCGACAGGGAAACACTGAAGCTTTCTTT. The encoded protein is CASSRQGNTEAFF.

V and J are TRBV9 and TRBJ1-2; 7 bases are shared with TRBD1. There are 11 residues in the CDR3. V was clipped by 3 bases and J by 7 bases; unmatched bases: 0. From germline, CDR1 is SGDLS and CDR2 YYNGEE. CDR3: CASSDRGGYTF. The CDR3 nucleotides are TGTGCCAGCAGCGACAGGGGTGGCTACACCTTC.

This CDR3 reads CASSPSDRSYNEQFF. CDR3 sequence (DNA): TGTGCCAGCAGCCCAAGCGACAGGTCCTACAATGAGCAGTTCTTC. The J gene is TRBJ2-1, the V gene TRBV7-3; possibly TRBD1 for D (6 bases). Trimming stripped 5 bases from V and 1 base from J, with 12 bases between. The CDR3 loop spans 15 amino acids. CDR1 and CDR2 (germline): SGHTA, FQGTGA.

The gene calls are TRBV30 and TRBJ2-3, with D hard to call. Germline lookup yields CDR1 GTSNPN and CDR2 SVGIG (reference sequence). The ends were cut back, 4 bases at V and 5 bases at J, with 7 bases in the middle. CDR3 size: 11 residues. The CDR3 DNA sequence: TGTGCCTGGAACCTGGGAGATACGCAGTATTTT. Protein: CAWNLGDTQYF. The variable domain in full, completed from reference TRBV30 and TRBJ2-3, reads SQTIHQWPATLVQPVGSPLSLECTVEGTSNPNLYWYRQAAGRGLQLLFYSVGIGQISSEVPQNLSASRPQDRQFILSSKKLLLSDSGFYLCAWNLGDTQYFGPGTRLTVL.

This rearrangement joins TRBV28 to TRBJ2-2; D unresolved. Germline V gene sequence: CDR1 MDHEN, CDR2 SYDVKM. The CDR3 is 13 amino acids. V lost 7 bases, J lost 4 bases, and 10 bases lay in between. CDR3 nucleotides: TGTGCCAGCACCCTCGAAGCCACCGGGGAGCTGTTTTTT. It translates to CASTLEATGELFF.

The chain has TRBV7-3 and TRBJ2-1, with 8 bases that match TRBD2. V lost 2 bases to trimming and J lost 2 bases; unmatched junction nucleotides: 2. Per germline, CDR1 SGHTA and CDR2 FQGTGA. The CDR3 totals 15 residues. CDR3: CASSLEAGAYNEQFF. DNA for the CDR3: TGTGCCAGCAGCTTAGAAGCGGGAGCCTACAATGAGCAGTTCTTC.

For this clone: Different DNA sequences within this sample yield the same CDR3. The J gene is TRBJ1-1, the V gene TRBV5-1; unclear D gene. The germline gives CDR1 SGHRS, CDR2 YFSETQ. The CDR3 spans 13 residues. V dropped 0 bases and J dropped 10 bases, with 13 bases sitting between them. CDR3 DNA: TGCGCCAGCAGCTTGGAGGAGCCTGACGGAGCTTTCTTT. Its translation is CASSLEEPDGAFF.